The entry below describes one T cell receptor beta chain. The antigen is not known. The source of the sample is a study of cytomegalovirus exposure and HLA in healthy donors. Turning to the study itself: The 90 to 150 validation repertoires matched the 500 to 750 first-cohort repertoires in platform, a later analysis reported.

Method: immunoSEQ multiplex PCR; TCRdb's copy keeps in-frame clones and lacks some. The table includes 66,000 or so clones, approximately 97% detected once. With V trimmed by 2 bases and J by 0 bases, 5 bases remained unmatched. Germline V CDR1 and CDR2: SGDLS, YYNGEE. CDR3 length equals 15 residues. Study-wide points: Associated with cytomegalovirus, according to the listing, were 170 or so TCR beta chains. The finding came from a later analysis; first-cohort TCR clusters tended to co-occur in the 130 or so validation repertoires.

The source is a woman aged 18-29 years in good health and CMV-seropositive. The specimen sequenced was PBMCs. The V gene is TRBV9, the J gene TRBJ2-7; 7 bases match TRBD1. CDR3 residues: CASSVTGTSSYEQYF. CDR3 in DNA: TGTGCCAGCAGCGTGACAGGGACAAGCTCCTACGAGCAGTACTTC.